Each of the 18 T cell receptor beta chains below was sequenced from the same sample in a study of blood T cell repertoires in COVID-19. Using immunoSEQ multiplex PCR, the repertoire was profiled, and TCRdb retains in-frame clones only, with some absent. The sample holds about 220,000 clones, 75% to 90% seen once. Sequences were obtained from peripheral blood. All receptors derive from a woman in her 70s with COVID-19, enrolled during active disease.

V and J are TRBV7-3 and TRBJ1-2; TRBD1 matches at 7 bases. The length of the CDR3 is 19 residues. CDR1 SGHTA and CDR2 FQGTGA come from the germline V gene. With 5 bases clipped from V and 3 bases from J, the junction kept 21 bases outside the gene matches. In DNA form, the CDR3 reads TGTGCCAGCAGCCCTCAGGGGGGTCCTATCTTCGGGACATACTATGGCTACACCTTC. This translates into CASSPQGGPIFGTYYGYTF.

In DNA, the CDR3 is TGTGCCAGCTCACCTTCCCAGTCAGCGGGGACTGAAGCTTTCTTT. This codes for CASSPSQSAGTEAFF. The chain joins TRBV18 to TRBJ1-1; D unclear. The germline V gene has CDR1 KGHSH and CDR2 LQKENI. Between the trimmed V and J ends, which lost 3 bases and 5 bases, there was a span of 16 bases. The CDR3 contains 15 residues.

The chain employs TRBV10-2 and TRBJ2-5, with 9 bases aligning to TRBD2. This CDR3 has 13 amino acids. The V segment lost 8 bases and the J segment 3 bases; nucleotides outside the gene matches: 4. From germline, CDR1 is WSHSY and CDR2 SAAADI. CDR3 amino acids: CASRPSGKETQYF. The CDR3 DNA reads as TGCGCCAGCCGGCCTAGCGGGAAAGAGACCCAGTACTTC.

The chain recombines TRBV19 with TRBJ1-4; TRBD1 is a possible D gene (5 bases). V lost 9 bases and J 8 bases, leaving 19 bases between the germline ends. The CDR3 is made up of 14 amino acids. Looked up from germline, CDR1 is LNHDA and CDR2 is SQIVND (reference sequence). For the CDR3, the DNA is TGTGCCAGCACCGGGGGGGGACTGGGCGAAAAACTGTTTTTT. Translation gives CASTGGGLGEKLFF.

CDR3 nucleotide sequence: TGTGCCAGCAGCCGTGCTGGCGGGAGCTACGAGCAGTACTTC. It specifies CASSRAGGSYEQYF. The V call is TRBV14, the J call TRBJ2-7; 7 bases map to TRBD2. CDR1 and CDR2 from the germline V gene are SGHDN and FVKESK. The CDR3 loop spans 14 amino acids. J gave up 3 bases and V 4 bases, and 6 bases lay outside the gene matches.

This chain joins TRBV6-5 and TRBJ1-1; a possible D gene is TRBD1 (6 bases). V lost 5 bases to trimming and J lost 7 bases, with 17 bases between them. The V gene's germline CDR1 is MNHEY and CDR2 SVGAGI. This CDR3 is 14 amino acids long. CDR3 in amino acids: CASSKIRQDSEAFF. The CDR3 nucleotides are TGTGCCAGCAGTAAAATAAGACAGGACAGTGAAGCTTTCTTT.

The chain combines TRBV19 with TRBJ1-4; weak D call: TRBD1 (5 bases). The CDR3 has 16 residues. From germline, CDR1 is LNHDA and CDR2 SQIVND (reference sequence). Trimming pared 5 bases from V and 7 bases from J, leaving 20 bases between. The CDR3 DNA reads as TGTGCCAGTAGTGTCGTAGGGGAGGTTAGAGGTGAAAAACTGTTTTTT. Protein: CASSVVGEVRGEKLFF.

The chain couples TRBV7-2 to TRBJ2-5, with D perhaps matching TRBD2 (7 bases). CDR1 is SGHTA and CDR2 is FQGNSA in the germline V gene. CDR3 length equals 14 residues. Deletions cut 5 bases from V and 7 bases from J, with 17 bases between. CDR3 coding DNA: TGTGCCAGCAGCCCGGGGGGCGGGAGTGGGACCCAGTACTTC. Its protein product is CASSPGGGSGTQYF.

This clone was counted a few times. The CDR3 coding sequence is TGTGCCAGCAGCTTATCTAGTGGCAGTAGCAATCAGCCCCAGCATTTT. Residues: CASSLSSGSSNQPQHF. The rearrangement uses TRBV7-8 and TRBJ1-5; the D is unclear. The germline gives CDR1 SGHVS, CDR2 FQNEAQ. The CDR3 has 16 residues. V was pared by 2 bases and J by 0 bases, with 11 bases between.

This clone occurred once. The same CDR3 is also encoded by other DNA sequences in this sample. This chain uses TRBV19 with TRBJ1-5; the D gene is possibly TRBD1 (5 bases). Germline loops: CDR1 LNHDA, CDR2 SQIVND (reference sequence). V lost 6 bases, J lost 2 bases, and 11 bases lay in between. The CDR3 runs 14 residues. The CDR3 DNA sequence: TGTGCCAGTAGCCGCCCGGGGGGCAATCAGCCCCAGCATTTT. Translating it yields CASSRPGGNQPQHF.

The chain carries TRBV19 and TRBJ2-5; 7 bases agree with TRBD2. CDR3 length equals 16 residues. V lost 5 bases, J lost 4 bases, and 13 bases stayed unmatched. CDR1 and CDR2 (germline): LNHDA, SQIVND (reference sequence). CDR3: CASSSTGTKGAETQYF. The DNA of the CDR3 is TGTGCCAGTAGTTCAACCGGGACTAAGGGAGCAGAGACCCAGTACTTC.

In its sample, this clone was seen many times. The V and J genes are TRBV10-1 and TRBJ1-6, with TRBD1 matching 9 bases. Germline V CDR1 and CDR2: WNHNN, SYGVQD (reference sequence). The length of the CDR3 is 16 residues. V lost 8 bases, J lost 5 bases, and 10 bases stayed unmatched. CDR3 residues: CASPRNGDRDNSPLHF. DNA of the CDR3: TGCGCCAGCCCCAGAAATGGGGACAGGGATAATTCACCCCTCCACTTT.

This clone showed up many times. The chain joins TRBV6-5 to TRBJ1-6, with 9 positions matching TRBD1. CDR3 length equals 13 residues. The junction had 3 bases not matched to a gene; V was cut back by 6 bases and J by 9 bases. The germline V gene encodes CDR1 MNHEY and CDR2 SVGAGI. The CDR3 region has the DNA TGTGCCAGCAGGAGGGACAGGGCTTCACCCCTCCACTTT. Translated, it gives CASRRDRASPLHF.

This clone has only a few counts. V is TRBV24-1 and J is TRBJ2-5, with TRBD1 matching over 11 bases. Germline V gene data show CDR1 as KGHDR and CDR2 as SFDVKD. Trimming at V came to 9 bases and at J to 2 bases, leaving 10 bases not matched to a gene. The CDR3 is made up of 16 amino acids. This CDR3 is CATQRGDRGAQETQYF. The CDR3 DNA reads as TGTGCCACCCAGAGAGGGGACAGGGGGGCTCAAGAGACCCAGTACTTC.

The rearrangement uses TRBV9 and TRBJ2-5; 12 bases map to TRBD2. Looked up from germline, CDR1 is SGDLS and CDR2 is YYNGEE. The CDR3 covers 17 residues. Germline trimming cut 0 bases from V and 2 bases from J; bases unmatched to any gene: 5. The CDR3 region is CASSVAGLAGLQETQYF. CDR3 DNA: TGTGCCAGCAGCGTAGCGGGACTAGCGGGCTTACAAGAGACCCAGTACTTC.

The V call is TRBV18, the J call TRBJ2-4; TRBD2 matches at 9 bases. Germline CDR1 and CDR2: KGHSH and LQKENI. V lost 1 base, J lost 1 base, and 11 bases stayed unmatched. CDR3 length equals 19 residues. The CDR3 reads CASSPLNSGSPRAKNIQYF. CDR3 sequence (DNA): TGTGCCAGCTCACCACTGAATAGCGGGAGCCCGAGGGCCAAAAACATTCAGTACTTC.

The sample holds one count of this clone. The V and J genes are TRBV15 and TRBJ2-7; the match to TRBD1 covers 8 bases. After removal of 2 bases from V and 4 bases from J, the junction contained 4 bases not matched to a gene. The CDR3 is 14 residues long. Germline lookup yields CDR1 LNHNV and CDR2 YYDKDF (reference sequence). For the CDR3, the DNA is TGTGCCACCAGCAGATGGACAGGGACATACGAGCAGTACTTC. Protein sequence: CATSRWTGTYEQYF.

The DNA for the CDR3 is TGTGCCTGGAAGAGGAGGGGACAGAAATATGGCTACACCTTC. Translating gives CAWKRRGQKYGYTF. The J gene is TRBJ1-2, the V gene TRBV30, with 7 bases lining up with TRBD1. Trimming removed 4 bases from V and 5 bases from J; junction bases left unmatched: 10. CDR3 length: 14 residues. Germline lookup yields CDR1 GTSNPN and CDR2 SVGIG (reference sequence).